These 16 T cell receptor beta chains came from one sample sequenced in a study of blood T cells in healthy people across ages. A second PCR of 7 to 11 cycles used a sample-barcoded 5' primer and a J-beta primer mix. Each CDR3 protein is one row after TCRdb ran MiXCR on the 5' RACE reads. The data hold approximately 730,000 distinct CDR3 sequences, with approximately 53% observed a single time. Input material: blood. These receptors were collected from a man older than 75 in good health.

CDR3 sequence: CATSRSPGQVERSPLHF. Written as DNA, the CDR3 is TGTGCCACCAGCAGATCTCCGGGACAGGTTGAACGATCACCCCTCCACTTT. The chain uses TRBV15 and TRBJ1-6; 8 bases map to TRBD1. After removal of 2 bases from V and 10 bases from J, the junction contained 13 bases not matched to a gene. The CDR3 covers 17 residues. Germline CDR1 and CDR2: LNHNV and YYDKDF (reference sequence).

This clonotype was counted a single time. This chain joins TRBV15 and TRBJ2-1; weak D call: TRBD1 (6 bases). CDR3 length equals 15 residues. Germline values: CDR1 LNHNV, CDR2 YYDKDF (reference sequence). Trimming took 0 bases from V and 6 from J, leaving 12 bases between them. CDR3: CATSRDMGAANEQFF. The CDR3 DNA reads TGTGCCACCAGCAGAGATATGGGGGCAGCCAATGAGCAGTTCTTC.

This clonotype came up a few times. The chain is built from TRBV19 and TRBJ2-3, with D unresolved. This CDR3 spans 15 amino acids. Trimming stripped 3 bases from V and 3 bases from J, with 13 bases between. Germline V gives CDR1 LNHDA, CDR2 SQIVND (reference sequence). CDR3 in amino acids: CASSIGWSSTDTQYF. CDR3 nucleotides: TGTGCCAGTAGTATCGGGTGGAGTTCGACAGATACGCAGTATTTT.

The chain is built from TRBV20-1 and TRBJ2-1; 9 nucleotides align to TRBD2. The CDR3 totals 16 residues. The V and J ends lost 0 bases and 10 bases, in that order; junction bases with no gene match: 13. Germline CDR1 is DFQATT and CDR2 is SNEGSKA (reference sequence). CDR3: CSARDIRGLAGREQFF. CDR3 DNA sequence: TGCAGTGCTAGAGATATTAGGGGGCTAGCGGGGAGGGAGCAGTTCTTC.

There are a few counts of this clonotype. J is TRBJ2-1 and V is TRBV29-1, with TRBD2 matching 8 bases. Germline trimming cut 6 bases from V and 0 bases from J; bases unmatched to any gene: 4. The germline gives CDR1 SQVTM, CDR2 ANQGSEA. This CDR3 has 14 amino acids. CDR3: CSVLAGSSYNEQFF. The CDR3 nucleotides read TGCAGCGTGTTAGCGGGAAGCTCCTACAATGAGCAGTTCTTC.

V usage is TRBV20-1 and J usage is TRBJ2-1; 13 positions agree with TRBD2. V dropped 0 bases and J dropped 9; count of bases not matched to a gene: 8. CDR1 and CDR2 (germline): DFQATT, SNEGSKA (reference sequence). The CDR3 is 16 residues long. The CDR3 is CSARDYTSGRVGEQFF. CDR3 DNA sequence: TGCAGTGCTAGAGATTACACTAGCGGGAGGGTGGGTGAGCAGTTCTTC.

The chain uses TRBV20-1 and TRBJ2-3; D is possibly TRBD2 (6 bases). The CDR3 contains 14 residues. Trimming pared 0 bases from V and 14 bases from J, leaving 21 bases between. Germline V gene lookup returns CDR1 DFQATT and CDR2 SNEGSKA (reference sequence). CDR3 nucleotide sequence: TGCAGTGCTAGAGATCCGGGAGCCCTCAGATACGCGTATTTT. Its protein product is CSARDPGALRYAYF.

The genes are TRBV6-4 and TRBJ2-2, with 9 nucleotides matching TRBD2. J lost 7 bases, V lost 5 bases, and 8 bases had no gene match. CDR1 MRHNA and CDR2 SNTAGT come from the germline V gene. The CDR3 contains 15 residues. This chain's CDR3 is CASSQGSGSFGELFF. CDR3 in DNA: TGTGCCAGCAGTCAAGGTAGCGGGAGTTTCGGGGAGCTGTTTTTT.

The CDR3: CASSLTSGSPTISYEQYF. The CDR3, as DNA: TGTGCCAGCAGCCTAACTAGCGGCAGTCCGACGATCTCCTACGAGCAGTACTTC. The chain employs TRBV7-2 and TRBJ2-7; 8 bases are a match to TRBD2. CDR1 SGHTA and CDR2 FQGNSA come from the germline V gene. This CDR3 spans 18 amino acids. V shed 5 bases, J shed 0 bases, and the junction held 15 bases outside the gene matches.

The chain combines TRBV28 with TRBJ1-1; 7 bases line up with TRBD1. Germline V gene data show CDR1 as MDHEN and CDR2 as SYDVKM. The V and J ends lost 6 bases and 10 bases, in that order; junction bases with no gene match: 11. The CDR3 covers 13 residues. CDR3 in DNA: TGTGCCAGCAGCTCCACAGGGGCAAGGGTAGCTTTCTTT. The encoded protein is CASSSTGARVAFF.

The chain carries TRBV18 and TRBJ2-1; D is uncertain. Per the germline V gene, CDR1 is KGHSH and CDR2 is LQKENI. The CDR3 is made up of 13 amino acids. The V gene lost 2 bases and the J gene lost 6 bases, with 8 bases spanning the gap. Written as DNA, the CDR3 is TGTGCCAGCTCACCATTGACGATCAATGAGCAGTTCTTC. Its translation is CASSPLTINEQFF.

This clonotype was seen a handful of times. This sequence joins TRBV28 and TRBJ1-2, with D tentatively TRBD1 (5 bases). The CDR3 is 13 amino acids. Germline lookup yields CDR1 MDHEN and CDR2 SYDVKM. Trimming removed 6 bases at V and 8 bases at J, with 16 bases between. The CDR3 DNA sequence: TGTGCCAGCAGCCTATCGGACAATTGGGGCTACACCTTC. Translation gives CASSLSDNWGYTF.

The sample holds one count of this clonotype. A read error is possible here, since a much larger clone lies one base away. The chain employs TRBV5-1 and TRBJ2-1, with D uncertain. CDR3 length: 11 residues. Germline values: CDR1 SGHRS, CDR2 YFSETQ. Trimming took off 9 bases at V and 6 bases at J, with 10 bases between the two ends. The CDR3 sequence: CAIRYSNEQFF. The DNA for the CDR3 is TGCGCCATCAGGTACAGCAATGAGCAGTTCTTC. Using reference TRBV5-1 and TRBJ2-1 for the parts outside the CDR3, the full variable domain is KAGVTQTPRYLIKTRGQQVTLSCSPISGHRSVSWYQQTPGQGLQFLFEYFSETQRNKGNFPGRFSGRQFSNSRSEMNVSTLELGDSALYLCAIRYSNEQFFGPGTRLTVL.

This clonotype appeared a few times. This chain uses TRBV27 with TRBJ1-2; D might be TRBD1 (6 bases). Germline V gene sequence: CDR1 MNHEY, CDR2 SMNVEV (reference sequence). The ends were cut back, 6 bases at V and 7 bases at J, with 21 bases in the middle. The CDR3 has 15 residues. CDR3 bases: TGTGCCAGCAGGATTACGGGGGGCCCAACTGCTGGCTACACCTTC. This translates into CASRITGGPTAGYTF.

A single count supports this clonotype. The chain employs TRBV27 and TRBJ1-5, with 9 bases aligning to TRBD1. Looked up from germline, CDR1 is MNHEY and CDR2 is SMNVEV (reference sequence). Trimming took 2 bases from V and 2 from J; bases not matched to a gene: 4. The CDR3 is 16 amino acids. The CDR3 protein is CASSLRTGVGNQPQHF. CDR3 bases: TGTGCCAGCAGTTTACGGACAGGGGTGGGCAATCAGCCCCAGCATTTT.

This clonotype appeared many times. The V and J genes are TRBV9 and TRBJ2-7; tentatively, D is TRBD2 (6 bases). The CDR3 runs 15 residues. Germline CDR1 SGDLS, CDR2 YYNGEE. V lost 4 bases to trimming and J lost 0 bases, with 14 bases between them. As DNA, the CDR3 is TGTGCCAGCAGCCCGGGGGTAGCGAGCTCCTACGAGCAGTACTTC. This gives the protein CASSPGVASSYEQYF.